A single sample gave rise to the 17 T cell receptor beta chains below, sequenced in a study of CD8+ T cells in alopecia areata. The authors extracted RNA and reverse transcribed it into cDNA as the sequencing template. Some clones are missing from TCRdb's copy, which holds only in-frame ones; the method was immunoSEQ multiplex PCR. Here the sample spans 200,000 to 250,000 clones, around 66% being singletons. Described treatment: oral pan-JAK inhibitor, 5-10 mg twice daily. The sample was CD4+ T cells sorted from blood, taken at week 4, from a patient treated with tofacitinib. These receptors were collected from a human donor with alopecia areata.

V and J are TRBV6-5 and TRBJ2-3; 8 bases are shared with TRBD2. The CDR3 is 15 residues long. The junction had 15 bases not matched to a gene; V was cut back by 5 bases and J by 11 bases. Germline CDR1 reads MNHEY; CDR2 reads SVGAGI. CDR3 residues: CASSPREGSREGQYF. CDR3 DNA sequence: TGTGCCAGCAGTCCACGGGAGGGTAGCCGAGAGGGGCAGTATTTT.

The CDR3 DNA follows: TGTGCCAGCAGTTACTCCGGGGGCGGTGGCTACACCTTC. Its translation is CASSYSGGGGYTF. This rearrangement joins TRBV6-5 to TRBJ1-2, with a possible D match to TRBD1 (6 bases). V was trimmed by 0 bases and J by 7 bases, leaving 9 bases between them. Germline values: CDR1 MNHEY, CDR2 SVGAGI. The CDR3 contains 13 residues.

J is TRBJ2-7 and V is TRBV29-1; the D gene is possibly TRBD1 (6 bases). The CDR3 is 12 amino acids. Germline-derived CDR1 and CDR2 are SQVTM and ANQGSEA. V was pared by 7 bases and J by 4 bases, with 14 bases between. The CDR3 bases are TGCAGCGGGGGACATGGAATTTACGAGCAGTACTTC. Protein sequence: CSGGHGIYEQYF.

CDR3 loop: CASSGTGTGRRDEQFF. Here the CDR3 DNA reads TGTGCCAGCAGTGGCACCGGGACAGGGAGGAGGGATGAGCAGTTCTTC. The rearrangement uses TRBV25-1 and TRBJ2-1, with TRBD1 identical over 9 bases. CDR1 is MGHDK, CDR2 SYGVNS, per germline. This CDR3 spans 16 amino acids. The V and J ends lost 4 bases and 8 bases, in that order; junction bases with no gene match: 12.

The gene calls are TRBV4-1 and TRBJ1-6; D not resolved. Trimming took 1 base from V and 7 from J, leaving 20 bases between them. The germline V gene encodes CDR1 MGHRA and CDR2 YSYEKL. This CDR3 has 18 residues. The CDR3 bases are TGCGCCAGCAGCCAAGCCTCCCGCAGCCTAGGATCAAATTCACCCCTCCACTTT. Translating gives CASSQASRSLGSNSPLHF.

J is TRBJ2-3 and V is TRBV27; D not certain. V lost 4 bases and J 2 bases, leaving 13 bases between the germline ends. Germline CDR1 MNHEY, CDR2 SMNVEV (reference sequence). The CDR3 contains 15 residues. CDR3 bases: TGTGCCAGCAGTTCACGACCCGCTTCCACAGATACGCAGTATTTT. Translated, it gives CASSSRPASTDTQYF.

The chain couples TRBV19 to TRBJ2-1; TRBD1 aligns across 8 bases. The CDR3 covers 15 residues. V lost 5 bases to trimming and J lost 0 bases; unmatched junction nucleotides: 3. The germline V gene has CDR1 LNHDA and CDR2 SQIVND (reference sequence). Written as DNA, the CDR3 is TGTGCCAGTAGTCCCACAGGGGGCTCCTACAATGAGCAGTTCTTC. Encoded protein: CASSPTGGSYNEQFF.

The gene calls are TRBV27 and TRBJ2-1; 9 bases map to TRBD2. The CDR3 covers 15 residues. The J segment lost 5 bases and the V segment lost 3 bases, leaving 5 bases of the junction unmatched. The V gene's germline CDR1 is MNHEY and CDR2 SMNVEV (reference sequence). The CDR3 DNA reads TGTGCCAGCAGTTTGGTCGCGGGGGGGCACAATGAGCAGTTCTTC. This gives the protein CASSLVAGGHNEQFF.

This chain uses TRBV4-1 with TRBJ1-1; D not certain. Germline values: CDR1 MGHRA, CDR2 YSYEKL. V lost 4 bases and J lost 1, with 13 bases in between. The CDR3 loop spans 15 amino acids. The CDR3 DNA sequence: TGCGCCAGCAGCCTCCCCGGCGGCGGGAACACTGAAGCTTTCTTT. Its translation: CASSLPGGGNTEAFF.

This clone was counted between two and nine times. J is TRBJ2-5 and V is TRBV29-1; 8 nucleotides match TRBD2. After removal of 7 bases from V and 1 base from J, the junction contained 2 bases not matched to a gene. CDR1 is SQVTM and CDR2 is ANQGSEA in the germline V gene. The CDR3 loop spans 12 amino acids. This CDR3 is CSAAGGQETQYF. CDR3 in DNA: TGCAGCGCTGCGGGGGGCCAAGAGACCCAGTACTTC.

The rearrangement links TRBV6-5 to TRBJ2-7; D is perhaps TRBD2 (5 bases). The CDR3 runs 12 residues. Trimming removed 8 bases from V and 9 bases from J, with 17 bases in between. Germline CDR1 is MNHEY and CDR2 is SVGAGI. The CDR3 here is CASVSSARVQYF. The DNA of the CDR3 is TGTGCCAGCGTCAGTTCAGCGCGGGTGCAGTACTTC.

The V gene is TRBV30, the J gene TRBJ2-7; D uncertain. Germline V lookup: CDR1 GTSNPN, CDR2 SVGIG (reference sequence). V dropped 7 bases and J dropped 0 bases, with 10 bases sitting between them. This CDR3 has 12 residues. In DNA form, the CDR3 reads TGTGCCTCCGGACGGTTCTCCTACGAGCAGTACTTC. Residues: CASGRFSYEQYF. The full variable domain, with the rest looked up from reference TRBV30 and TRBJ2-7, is SQTIHQWPATLVQPVGSPLSLECTVEGTSNPNLYWYRQAAGRGLQLLFYSVGIGQISSEVPQNLSASRPQDRQFILSSKKLLLSDSGFYLCASGRFSYEQYFGPGTRLTVT.

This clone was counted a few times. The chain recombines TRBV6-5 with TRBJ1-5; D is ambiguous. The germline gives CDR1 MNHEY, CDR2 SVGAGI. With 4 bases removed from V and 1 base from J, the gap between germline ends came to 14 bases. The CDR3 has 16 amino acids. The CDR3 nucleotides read TGTGCCAGCAGTTCCCAGCAAGGGTCGAGCAATCAGCCCCAGCATTTT. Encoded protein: CASSSQQGSSNQPQHF.

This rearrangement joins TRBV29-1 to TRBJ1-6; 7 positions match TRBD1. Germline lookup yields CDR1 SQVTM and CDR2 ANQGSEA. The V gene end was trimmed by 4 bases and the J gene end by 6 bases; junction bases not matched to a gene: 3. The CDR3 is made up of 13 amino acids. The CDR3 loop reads CSVATGINSPLHF. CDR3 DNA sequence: TGCAGCGTTGCGACAGGGATTAATTCACCCCTCCACTTT.

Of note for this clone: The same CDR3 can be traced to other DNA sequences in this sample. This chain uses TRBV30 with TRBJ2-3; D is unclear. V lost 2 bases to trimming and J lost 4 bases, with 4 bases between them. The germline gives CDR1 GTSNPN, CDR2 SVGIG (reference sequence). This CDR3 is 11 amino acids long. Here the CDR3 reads CAWSPADTQYF. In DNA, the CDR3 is TGTGCCTGGAGTCCGGCAGATACGCAGTATTTT.

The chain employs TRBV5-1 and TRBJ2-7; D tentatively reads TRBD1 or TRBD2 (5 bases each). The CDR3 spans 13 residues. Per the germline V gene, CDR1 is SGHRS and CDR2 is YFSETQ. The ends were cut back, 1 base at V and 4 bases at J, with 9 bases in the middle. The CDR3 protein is CASSLNEGYEQYF. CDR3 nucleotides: TGCGCCAGCAGCTTGAATGAGGGGTACGAGCAGTACTTC.

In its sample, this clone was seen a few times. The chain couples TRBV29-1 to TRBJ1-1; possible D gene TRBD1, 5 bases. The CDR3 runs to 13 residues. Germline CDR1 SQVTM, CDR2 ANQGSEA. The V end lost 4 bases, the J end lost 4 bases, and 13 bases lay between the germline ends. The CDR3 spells CSVGGLDVTEAFF. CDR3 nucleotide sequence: TGCAGCGTTGGGGGGTTGGATGTCACTGAAGCTTTCTTT.